The following is a T cell receptor (beta chain) sequence with its context. Per the germline V gene, CDR1 is LGHDT and CDR2 is YNNKEL (reference sequence). This CDR3 has 13 amino acids. The V and J ends lost 1 base and 2 bases respectively, with 5 bases between them. These data are taken from a study of blood T cell repertoires in COVID-19. Across the whole study: Acute and convalescent COVID-19 samples came from the United States, Italy and Spain.

Per the study methods: It was from reference gene primer amplification that nucleated cell counts were estimated. TCRdb's copy holds only in-frame clones and misses some; the assay was immunoSEQ multiplex PCR. That table furnishes V, J and clone size, whereas the DNA furnished D and trimming. The table lists about 340,000 clones, more than 75% of them singletons. One Seattle source followed patients from active infection through their disease course. The clonotype was recovered from a woman aged 45-60 years with COVID-19, enrolled during active disease. Sequenced: peripheral blood. The chain has TRBV3-1 (or the pseudogene TRBV3-2) and TRBJ1-1, with unresolved D. The CDR3 reads CASSQALNTEAFF. CDR3 bases: TGTGCCAGCAGCCAAGCGTTAAACACTGAAGCTTTCTTT.